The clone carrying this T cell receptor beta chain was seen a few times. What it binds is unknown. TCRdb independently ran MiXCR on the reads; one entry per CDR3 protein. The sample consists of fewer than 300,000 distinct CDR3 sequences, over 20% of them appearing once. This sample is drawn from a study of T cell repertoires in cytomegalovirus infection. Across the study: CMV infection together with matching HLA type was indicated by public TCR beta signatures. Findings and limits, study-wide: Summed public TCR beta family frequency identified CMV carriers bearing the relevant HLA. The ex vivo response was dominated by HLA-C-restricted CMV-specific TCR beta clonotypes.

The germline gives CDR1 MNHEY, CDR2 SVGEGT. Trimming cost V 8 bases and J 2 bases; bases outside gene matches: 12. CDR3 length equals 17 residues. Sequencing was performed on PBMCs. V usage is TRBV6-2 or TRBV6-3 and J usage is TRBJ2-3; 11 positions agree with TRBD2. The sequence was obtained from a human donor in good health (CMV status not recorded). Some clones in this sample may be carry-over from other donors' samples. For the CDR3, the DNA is TGTGCCAGCGGGTCTCCGGGACTAGCGGTTTACACAGATACGCAGTATTTT. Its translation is CASGSPGLAVYTDTQYF.